The sequence of this TCR beta chain was determined in a study of OX40 agonist ivuxolimab in advanced cancers. Generated by immunoSEQ multiplex PCR, the TCRdb table keeps only in-frame clones and is missing some. The table includes 98,000 or so clones, about 88% detected once. The germline gives CDR1 LNHDA, CDR2 SQIVND (reference sequence). There are 13 residues in the CDR3. V was trimmed by 5 bases and J by 7 bases, leaving 14 bases between them. This clone was detected only a few times. This chain links TRBV19 with TRBJ1-2; a weak D match, TRBD1 (6 bases). The source was CD4+ or CD8+ T cells sorted from blood, collected in a trial of the OX40 agonist ivuxolimab. The receptor's source is an adult with an advanced solid tumor such as melanoma, head and neck, liver or kidney cancer. CDR3 bases: TGTGCCAGTAGTGCCCCGGGGGCTGGTGGCTACACCTTC. It encodes CASSAPGAGGYTF.